Listed below are T cell receptor beta chains from one sample, sequenced in a study of monozygotic twins with inflammatory bowel disease. From the 5' RACE reads, TCRdb lists one entry per CDR3 protein and no DNA. In all, the sample yields about 210,000 distinct CDR3 sequences. Input material: blood. These TCRs come from a human donor with ulcerative colitis or Crohn's disease, or a healthy co-twin of an affected twin (not recorded which). CDR3s include the opening cysteine and the closing phenylalanine or tryptophan. Where a row states a size, it is once, few, many or the class of an expanded clone; other rows omit it.

v_gene	j_gene	abundance	CDR3aa
TRBV3-1	TRBJ1-1	NA	CASSLRLGDTEAFF
TRBV14	TRBJ2-1	NA	CASSEGFGTTYNEQFF
TRBV20-1	TRBJ1-2	NA	CSAREGATDGYTF
TRBV27	TRBJ1-1	NA	CASRAGGWNTEAFF
TRBV5-1	TRBJ1-1	NA	CASNGQGKGTEAFF
TRBV9	TRBJ2-7	NA	CASSEGDRAGNEQYF
TRBV7-9	TRBJ2-7	NA	CASSLVGASYEQYF
TRBV5-1	TRBJ1-1	NA	CASNHQGKTEAFF
TRBV5-1	TRBJ2-4	NA	CASSLSWLAKNIQYF
TRBV12-3/TRBV12-4	TRBJ1-2	NA	CASSSDRGYGYTF
TRBV12-3/TRBV12-4	TRBJ2-3	NA	CASRLLAGDHTDTQYF
TRBV28	TRBJ2-1	NA	CASSRSGGARRNEQFF
TRBV20-1	TRBJ1-2	NA	CSARRQGVNYGYTF
TRBV5-5	TRBJ1-5	NA	CASSFFARVRNQPQHF
TRBV6-5	TRBJ1-1	NA	CASSLSVGSTNTEAFF
TRBV27	TRBJ2-1	NA	CASKVWDGSYNEQFF
TRBV27	TRBJ1-1	NA	CASSRRQGAISEAFF
TRBV12-3/TRBV12-4	TRBJ2-3	NA	CASSDTGIGTDTQYF
TRBV7-8	TRBJ2-7	NA	CASSLEVHGYEQYF
TRBV11-2	TRBJ1-3	NA	CASSRLGLRVRGNTIYF
TRBV5-1	TRBJ2-7	medium-sized	CASSSQGEQYF
TRBV18	TRBJ1-2	NA	CASSLDRDLPNYGYTF
TRBV5-6	TRBJ2-2	NA	CASSPRGLPDTRELFF
TRBV29-1	TRBJ1-1	NA	CSVENRNTEAFF
TRBV12-5	TRBJ2-1	NA	CASGLGPYNEQFF
TRBV5-1	TRBJ2-5	NA	CASQRMGETQYF